These 22 T cell receptor beta chains were sequenced from one sample in a study of blood T cell repertoires in COVID-19. Repertoires were generated with immunoSEQ multiplex PCR, while TCRdb's copy carries only in-frame clones and drops some. The table shows roughly 200,000 clones, with around 88% occurring only once. Sequencing input: PBMCs or T cells enriched from blood (not recorded which). The receptors come from a woman in her 30s who had recovered from COVID-19.

The genes are TRBV4-2 and TRBJ2-2, with 7 nucleotides matching TRBD2. CDR3 length: 16 residues. V was pared by 4 bases and J by 0 bases, with 5 bases of the junction left unmatched. Germline loops: CDR1 LGHNA, CDR2 YNFKEQ. Written as DNA, the CDR3 is TGTGCCAGCAGCCTGAGAGCGGGGACGAACACCGGGGAGCTGTTTTTT. Translation gives CASSLRAGTNTGELFF.

The rearrangement links TRBV24-1 to TRBJ2-5; D perhaps matches TRBD1 (5 bases). This CDR3 is built from 14 residues. Per the germline V gene, CDR1 is KGHDR and CDR2 is SFDVKD. Trimming left V 6 bases short and J 3 bases short, with 13 bases between. The CDR3 spells CATSSSQGEETQYF. The CDR3 coding sequence is TGTGCCACCAGTTCATCCCAAGGGGAAGAGACCCAGTACTTC.

The chain carries TRBV28 and TRBJ2-1; D not resolved. CDR3 length: 13 amino acids. V was cut by 1 base and J by 4 bases, with 5 bases left in between. Germline CDR1 is MDHEN and CDR2 is SYDVKM. Written as DNA, the CDR3 is TGTGCCAGCAGTTTATTCCTTTACAATGAGCAGTTCTTC. Amino acid sequence: CASSLFLYNEQFF. Supplemented by reference TRBV28 and TRBJ2-1, the full variable domain reads DVKVTQSSRYLVKRTGEKVFLECVQDMDHENMFWYRQDPGLGLRLIYFSYDVKMKEKGDIPEGYSVSREKKERFSLILESASTNQTSMYLCASSLFLYNEQFFGPGTRLTVL.

This clone was seen more than once but under ten times. The chain couples TRBV5-1 to TRBJ1-6; TRBD1 aligns across 10 bases. CDR3 length: 14 residues. V lost 4 bases to trimming and J lost 14 bases; unmatched junction nucleotides: 9. Germline V gives CDR1 SGHRS, CDR2 YFSETQ. CDR3 loop: CASSPGTGEPTLHF. Here the CDR3 DNA reads TGCGCCAGCAGCCCCGGGACAGGGGAACCCACCCTCCACTTT.

V and J are TRBV3-1 (or the pseudogene TRBV3-2) and TRBJ1-1; TRBD1 agrees at 7 bases. The V gene's germline CDR1 is LGHDT and CDR2 YNNKEL (reference sequence). The ends lost 4 bases at V and 6 bases at J; junction bases unmatched: 5. The CDR3 is made up of 13 amino acids. The DNA for the CDR3 is TGTGCCAGCAGCCCCGCGACAGGGTCTGAAGCTTTCTTT. Its protein product is CASSPATGSEAFF.

The rearrangement uses TRBV3-1 (or the pseudogene TRBV3-2) and TRBJ1-1; D may be TRBD1 (5 bases). Trimming stripped 3 bases from V and 3 bases from J, with 11 bases between. Germline V gene sequence: CDR1 LGHDT, CDR2 YNNKEL (reference sequence). This CDR3 is built from 14 residues. This CDR3 reads CASSQTGLYTEAFF. The CDR3 nucleotides are TGTGCCAGCAGCCAGACGGGACTCTACACTGAAGCTTTCTTT.

The chain carries TRBV2 and TRBJ2-2; 8 nucleotides align to TRBD1. Germline lookup yields CDR1 SNHLY and CDR2 FYNNEI. V lost 10 bases to trimming and J lost 6 bases; unmatched junction nucleotides: 4. CDR3 length equals 12 residues. CDR3 DNA: TGTGCCACACAGGGGGAATCCGGGGAGCTGTTTTTT. Residues: CATQGESGELFF.

This clone came up once. The gene calls are TRBV4-1 and TRBJ2-1; 11 nucleotides align to TRBD2. Trimming at V came to 3 bases and at J to 4 bases, leaving 5 bases not matched to a gene. This CDR3 has 16 residues. Germline V gives CDR1 MGHRA, CDR2 YSYEKL. CDR3 sequence: CASSQKGLADYNEQFF. CDR3 DNA: TGCGCCAGCAGCCAGAAGGGACTAGCGGATTACAATGAGCAGTTCTTC.

J is TRBJ2-5 and V is TRBV28; 8 nucleotides align to TRBD2. Germline values: CDR1 MDHEN, CDR2 SYDVKM. The CDR3 is 15 amino acids. The ends lost 2 bases at V and 5 bases at J; junction bases unmatched: 7. The CDR3 protein is CASSLGGTSGETQYF. The CDR3, as DNA: TGTGCCAGCAGTTTAGGCGGGACTAGTGGGGAGACCCAGTACTTC.

V gene TRBV30 combines with J gene TRBJ2-7, with 10 bases fitting TRBD1. CDR3 length equals 13 residues. Germline values: CDR1 GTSNPN, CDR2 SVGIG (reference sequence). After removal of 6 bases from V and 5 bases from J, the junction contained 7 bases not matched to a gene. The CDR3 nucleotides read TGTGCCTGCACGACAGGGGGCGCGGACGAGCAGTACTTC. It translates to CACTTGGADEQYF. Combining the CDR3 with reference TRBV30 and TRBJ2-7 gives the whole variable domain SQTIHQWPATLVQPVGSPLSLECTVEGTSNPNLYWYRQAAGRGLQLLFYSVGIGQISSEVPQNLSASRPQDRQFILSSKKLLLSDSGFYLCACTTGGADEQYFGPGTRLTVT.

This chain joins TRBV5-5 and TRBJ2-7, with 16 positions matching TRBD2. The CDR3 has 18 amino acids. The germline CDR1 and CDR2 sequences are SGHKS and YYEKEE (reference sequence). V lost 0 bases, J lost 4 bases, and 7 bases stayed unmatched. CDR3 sequence (DNA): TGTGCCAGCAGCTTGGTGGGACTAGCGGGAGGGCCGCAGTACGAGCAGTACTTC. Its translation is CASSLVGLAGGPQYEQYF.

This chain joins TRBV6-5 and TRBJ2-1; D not resolved. V was shortened by 8 bases and J by 2 bases, with 7 bases between the two germline ends. The CDR3 contains 12 residues. Germline CDR1 MNHEY, CDR2 SVGAGI. CDR3 loop: CASSIAYNEQFF. DNA of the CDR3: TGTGCCAGCTCCATAGCCTACAATGAGCAGTTCTTC.

The chain joins TRBV7-2 to TRBJ1-2, with 8 bases aligning to TRBD1. The CDR3 loop spans 15 amino acids. Germline V lookup: CDR1 SGHTA, CDR2 FQGNSA. The trim removed 5 bases at V and 6 bases at J, leaving 11 bases unmatched. The CDR3 spells CASSKQASGGDGYTF. The CDR3 bases are TGTGCCAGCAGCAAGCAGGCCTCAGGGGGCGATGGCTACACCTTC.

The V gene is TRBV7-9, the J gene TRBJ1-2; a weak D match, TRBD1 (6 bases). CDR3 size: 13 residues. Germline V CDR1 and CDR2: SEHNR, FQNEAQ (reference sequence). V gave up 5 bases and J gave up 2 bases, with 9 bases separating them. The chain's CDR3 is CASSGTGNYGYTF. The CDR3, as DNA: TGTGCCAGCAGCGGTACAGGGAACTATGGCTACACCTTC. Supplemented by reference TRBV7-9 and TRBJ1-2, the full variable domain reads DTGVSQNPRHKITKRGQNVTFRCDPISEHNRLYWYRQTLGQGPEFLTYFQNEAQLEKSRLLSDRFSAERPKGSFSTLEIQRTEQGDSAMYLCASSGTGNYGYTFGSGTRLTVV.

This chain links TRBV27 with TRBJ2-7, with a tentative D call TRBD1 (6 bases). This CDR3 contains 15 residues. V was clipped by 3 bases and J by 0 bases, with 12 bases between them. Germline V CDR1 and CDR2: MNHEY, SMNVEV (reference sequence). CDR3 sequence reads: CASSFTGSSSYEQYF. CDR3 coding DNA: TGTGCCAGCAGTTTTACAGGGTCTAGCTCCTACGAGCAGTACTTC.

This clone has a single count. The rearrangement joins TRBV5-1 to TRBJ2-4, with TRBD2 matching 7 bases. V lost 1 base to trimming and J lost 0 bases; unmatched junction nucleotides: 4. Germline V gene data show CDR1 as SGHRS and CDR2 as YFSETQ. The CDR3 sequence is 16 residues long. For the CDR3, the DNA is TGCGCCAGCAGCTTGACTAGCGAAATAGCCAAAAACATTCAGTACTTC. Translation: CASSLTSEIAKNIQYF.

This clone has a handful of counts. The rearrangement joins TRBV29-1 to TRBJ2-1; D not resolved. Germline V gene lookup returns CDR1 SQVTM and CDR2 ANQGSEA. Trimming pared 0 bases from V and 0 bases from J, leaving 6 bases between. CDR3 length: 14 amino acids. The CDR3 sequence: CSVEEATSYNEQFF. The CDR3 DNA reads TGCAGCGTTGAAGAAGCCACCTCCTACAATGAGCAGTTCTTC.

The genes are TRBV11-2 and TRBJ2-1; possible D gene TRBD1, 6 bases. Between the trimmed V and J ends, which lost 4 bases and 4 bases, there was a span of 20 bases. The CDR3 is 17 residues long. Germline lookup yields CDR1 SGHAT and CDR2 FQNNGV. The CDR3 loop reads CASSSTRGRGRYNEQFF. For the CDR3, the DNA is TGTGCCAGCAGCTCCACCAGGGGTAGGGGCCGTTACAATGAGCAGTTCTTC. The full variable domain, rest sourced from reference TRBV11-2 and TRBJ2-1, is EAGVAQSPRYKIIEKRQSVAFWCNPISGHATLYWYQQILGQGPKLLIQFQNNGVVDDSQLPKDRFSAERLKGVDSTLKIQPAKLEDSAVYLCASSSTRGRGRYNEQFFGPGTRLTVL.

The chain combines TRBV10-3 with TRBJ2-1; 10 nucleotides align to TRBD2. Trimming took 5 bases from V and 6 from J; bases not matched to a gene: 7. The germline gives CDR1 ENHRY, CDR2 SYGVKD. CDR3 length equals 15 residues. As DNA, the CDR3 is TGTGCCATCAGTACTAGCGGGATGGCGGGCAATGAGCAGTTCTTC. It codes for CAISTSGMAGNEQFF.

A few counts support this clone. The chain employs TRBV5-1 and TRBJ1-2; 10 nucleotides agree with TRBD1. Germline V gene lookup returns CDR1 SGHRS and CDR2 YFSETQ. V trimming: 4 bases; J trimming: 2 bases; junction bases outside the gene matches: 11. The CDR3 is made up of 17 amino acids. DNA of the CDR3: TGCGCCAGCAGCCCCGACGTCCCGGGACAGGGGAACTATGGCTACACCTTC. Its protein product is CASSPDVPGQGNYGYTF.

The rearrangement uses TRBV2 and TRBJ2-3, with D tentatively TRBD2 (7 bases). The CDR3 extends over 15 amino acids. Germline assignment: CDR1 SNHLY and CDR2 FYNNEI. Trimming took 5 bases from V and 2 from J, leaving 14 bases between them. The CDR3 DNA follows: TGTGCCAGCAGTCCCTCGGGGGGCCCCACAGATACGCAGTATTTT. Translated: CASSPSGGPTDTQYF.

This chain uses TRBV11-2 with TRBJ1-1; D remains unclear. Trimming pared 4 bases from V and 11 bases from J, leaving 17 bases between. Germline CDR1 and CDR2: SGHAT and FQNNGV. CDR3 length equals 13 residues. The CDR3 sequence: CASSSTRRPGAFF. The CDR3 DNA reads as TGTGCCAGCAGCTCTACCCGACGTCCGGGGGCTTTCTTT.